This section outlines one T cell receptor beta chain sequence together with its context. The PCR ran on 60 Vbeta and 13 Jbeta primers. The protocol was immunoSEQ multiplex PCR, while the TCRdb copy is restricted to in-frame clones and leaves out a portion. The table records approximately 150,000 clones, roughly 80% of them present only once. Per the germline V gene, CDR1 is SQVTM and CDR2 is ANQGSEA. J gave up 2 bases and V 7 bases, and 5 bases lay outside the gene matches. This CDR3 comprises 13 residues. This entry belongs to a study of cytomegalovirus exposure and HLA in healthy donors. The chain uses TRBV29-1 and TRBJ1-3; 7 nucleotides match TRBD1. The sequence was collected from a man between 35 and 55 years old in good health and CMV-seronegative. Sequencing was done on a sample of PBMCs. The CDR3 region is CSASTGPGNTIYF. The CDR3 bases are TGCAGCGCCTCGACAGGGCCTGGAAACACCATATATTTT.